The entry that follows covers one T cell receptor (beta chain) sequence. The data belong to a study of blood T cells in healthy people across ages. The CDR3 is made up of 13 amino acids. Trimming pared 3 bases from V and 8 bases from J, leaving 11 bases between. Germline loops: CDR1 LGHDT, CDR2 YNNKEL (reference sequence). A second PCR of about 7 to 12 cycles used a sample-barcoded 5' primer and a J-beta primer mix. TCRdb used MiXCR to reprocess the 5' RACE reads, holding one entry per CDR3 protein. The sample has about 1.5 million distinct CDR3 sequences; under 55% are singletons. The chain employs TRBV3-1 and TRBJ2-1, with D possibly being TRBD1 (5 bases). The sample was blood. This clonotype was obtained from a woman aged 18-35 years in good health. This CDR3 is CASSQVRVDEQFF. CDR3 sequence (DNA): TGTGCCAGCAGCCAGGTCAGGGTCGATGAGCAGTTCTTC.